The present TCR beta chain was sequenced within a study of T cells in localized non-small cell lung cancer. Study-wide results and caveats: Median detection of top 100 tumor clones in adjacent lung was around 59 clones. Prolonged overall survival went with higher T cell density in the blood. The highest T cell clonality was in uninvolved adjacent lung, above tumor. Heterogeneity remains possible, as sequencing covered one tumor region only.

With respect to this clone: The antigen remains unidentified.

With V trimmed by 8 bases and J by 5 bases, 11 bases remained unmatched. This CDR3 spans 15 amino acids. Germline-derived CDR1 and CDR2 are MDHEN and SYDVKM. Repertoires were generated with immunoSEQ multiplex PCR, while TCRdb's copy carries only in-frame clones and drops some. The sample holds approximately 150,000 clones; roughly 90% are singletons and the top ten take approximately 1.5%. The material sequenced was peripheral blood, taken before any cancer treatment. The chain employs TRBV28 and TRBJ2-1, with TRBD1 identical over 8 bases. The TCR comes from a female donor older than 55 with stage I lung adenocarcinoma. The CDR3 here is CASLGPGQENNEQFF. Here the CDR3 DNA reads TGTGCCAGCCTAGGGCCGGGACAGGAGAACAATGAGCAGTTCTTC.